This T cell receptor beta chain derives from a study of blood T cells in healthy people across ages. Collection of about 9.4 milliliters of peripheral blood was performed for each donor. A second PCR of 7 to 11 cycles used a sample-barcoded 5' primer and a J-beta primer mix. TCRdb called the 5' RACE reads again in MiXCR, with one record for every CDR3 protein. The sample includes approximately 880,000 distinct CDR3 sequences, around 46% of them seen just once. The length of the CDR3 is 16 residues. J lost 1 base, V lost 7 bases, and 7 bases had no gene match. Germline CDR1 and CDR2: MNHEY and SVGEGT. The genes are TRBV6-2 or TRBV6-3 and TRBJ2-2; 9 bases are a match to TRBD1. This clonotype was obtained from a man younger than 40 in good health. The sequencing sample was made of blood. Written as DNA, the CDR3 is TGTGCCAGCACCGAGAGACAGGGGGTGAACACCGGGGAGCTGTTTTTT. Its protein product is CASTERQGVNTGELFF.